This T cell receptor (beta chain) is drawn from a study of cytomegalovirus exposure and HLA in healthy donors. This PCR relied on a set of 60 Vbeta primers and 13 Jbeta primers. Profiled with immunoSEQ multiplex PCR; TCRdb holds only in-frame clones, not every one. The sample consists of tens of thousands of clones, 80% of them appearing once. Overall study results and limits: Cytomegalovirus status, reportedly, was diagnosed with high specificity and sensitivity by the classifier. CMV serostatus stood as the only immune exposure information on hand. In a later analysis, approximately 15,000 TCR beta sequences were associated with HLA alleles at 0.05 false discovery rate. According to the study, 180 or so TCR beta chains were cytomegalovirus-associated.

A word on this clone: No antigen is known for it.

Trimming took 0 bases from V and 7 from J; bases not matched to a gene: 8. Germline lookup yields CDR1 SGHDT and CDR2 YYEEEE. This CDR3 contains 17 residues. The sequenced material came from PBMCs. The chain recombines TRBV5-6 with TRBJ1-6; 9 nucleotides line up with TRBD1. The sequence was collected from a male donor in good health and CMV-seronegative. For the CDR3, the DNA is TGTGCCAGCAGCTTGGCCGGGGGACAGGGCCTAAATTCACCCCTCCACTTT. Amino acid sequence: CASSLAGGQGLNSPLHF. The whole variable domain, filled in from reference TRBV5-6 and TRBJ1-6, reads DAGVTQSPTHLIKTRGQQVTLRCSPKSGHDTVSWYQQALGQGPQFIFQYYEEEERQRGNFPDRFSGHQFPNYSSELNVNALLLGDSALYLCASSLAGGQGLNSPLHFGNGTRLTVT.